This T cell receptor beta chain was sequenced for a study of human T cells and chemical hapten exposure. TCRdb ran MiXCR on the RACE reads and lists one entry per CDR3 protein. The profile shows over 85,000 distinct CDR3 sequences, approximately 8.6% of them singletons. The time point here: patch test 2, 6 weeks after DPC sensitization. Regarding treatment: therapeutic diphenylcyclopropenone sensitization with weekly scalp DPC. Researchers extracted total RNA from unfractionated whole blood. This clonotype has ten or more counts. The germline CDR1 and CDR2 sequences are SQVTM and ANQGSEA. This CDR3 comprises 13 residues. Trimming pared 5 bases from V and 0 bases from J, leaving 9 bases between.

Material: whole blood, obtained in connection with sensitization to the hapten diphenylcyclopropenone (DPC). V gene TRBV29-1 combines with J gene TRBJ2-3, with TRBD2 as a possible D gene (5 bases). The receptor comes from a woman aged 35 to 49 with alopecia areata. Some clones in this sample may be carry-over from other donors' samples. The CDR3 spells CSVRAGSTDTQYF. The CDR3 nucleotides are TGCAGCGTTAGGGCGGGTAGCACAGATACGCAGTATTTT.